Below are 5 T cell receptor beta chains sequenced from a single sample in a study of cytomegalovirus exposure and HLA in healthy donors. Assay: immunoSEQ multiplex PCR; the TCRdb copy retains only in-frame clones and omits some. The table includes 150,000 to 180,000 clones, roughly 90% detected once. Source material: PBMCs. Receptors originate from a man in his late teens or twenties in good health and CMV-seropositive.

The CDR3 sequence is CASSTRTTDTQYF. Here the CDR3 DNA reads TGTGCCAGTAGTACCAGGACAACCGATACGCAGTATTTT. J is TRBJ2-3 and V is TRBV19; the D gene is possibly TRBD1 (5 bases). Trimming pared 4 bases from V and 6 bases from J, leaving 11 bases between. The CDR3 length is 13 residues. Germline lookup yields CDR1 LNHDA and CDR2 SQIVND (reference sequence). The complete variable domain, with remaining parts taken from reference TRBV19 and TRBJ2-3, reads DGGITQSPKYLFRKEGQNVTLSCEQNLNHDAMYWYRQDPGQGLRLIYYSQIVNDFQKGDIAEGYSVSREKKESFPLTVTSAQKNPTAFYLCASSTRTTDTQYFGPGTRLTVL.

The V and J genes are TRBV7-9 and TRBJ2-7; D uncertain. CDR3 length: 13 residues. The V and J ends lost 0 bases and 3 bases respectively, with 6 bases between them. CDR1 and CDR2 (germline): SEHNR, FQNEAQ (reference sequence). DNA of the CDR3: TGTGCCAGCAGCTTAGCGCTAAACTACGAGCAGTACTTC. This gives the protein CASSLALNYEQYF. The full variable domain, rest sourced from reference TRBV7-9 and TRBJ2-7, is DTGVSQNPRHKITKRGQNVTFRCDPISEHNRLYWYRQTLGQGPEFLTYFQNEAQLEKSRLLSDRFSAERPKGSFSTLEIQRTEQGDSAMYLCASSLALNYEQYFGPGTRLTVT.

This rearrangement joins TRBV5-1 to TRBJ1-1; the match to TRBD1 covers 7 bases. V dropped 4 bases and J dropped 0; count of bases not matched to a gene: 9. This CDR3 comprises 16 residues. Germline CDR1 SGHRS, CDR2 YFSETQ. The CDR3 is CASSQDRTQLNTEAFF. The CDR3 bases are TGCGCCAGCAGCCAGGACAGGACCCAGTTGAACACTGAAGCTTTCTTT.

This clone was seen more than once but under ten times. The V call is TRBV30, the J call TRBJ2-7, with D possibly being TRBD2 (5 bases). This CDR3 contains 12 residues. Per germline, CDR1 GTSNPN and CDR2 SVGIG (reference sequence). The CDR3 loop reads CARGVSKDEQYF. The CDR3 coding sequence is TGTGCTCGGGGAGTGTCTAAGGACGAGCAGTACTTC.

The chain carries TRBV4-2 and TRBJ2-3, with no clear D. CDR3 length equals 14 residues. The ends were cut back, 3 bases at V and 6 bases at J, with 13 bases in the middle. Germline values: CDR1 LGHNA, CDR2 YNFKEQ. The CDR3 protein is CASSQTPVEDTQYF. Written as DNA, the CDR3 is TGTGCCAGCAGCCAGACTCCCGTGGAGGATACGCAGTATTTT.